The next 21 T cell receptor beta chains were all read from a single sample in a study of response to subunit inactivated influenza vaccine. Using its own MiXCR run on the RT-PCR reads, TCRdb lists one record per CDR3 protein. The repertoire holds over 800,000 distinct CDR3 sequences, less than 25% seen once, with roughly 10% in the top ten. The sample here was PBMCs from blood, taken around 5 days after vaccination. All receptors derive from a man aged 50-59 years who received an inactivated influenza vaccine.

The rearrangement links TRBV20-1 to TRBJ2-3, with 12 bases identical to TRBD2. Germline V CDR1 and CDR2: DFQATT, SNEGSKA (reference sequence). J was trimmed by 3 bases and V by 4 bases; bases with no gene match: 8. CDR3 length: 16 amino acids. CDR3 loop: CSAKSTSGGPTDTQYF. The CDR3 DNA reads TGCAGTGCTAAATCGACTAGCGGGGGACCAACAGATACGCAGTATTTT.

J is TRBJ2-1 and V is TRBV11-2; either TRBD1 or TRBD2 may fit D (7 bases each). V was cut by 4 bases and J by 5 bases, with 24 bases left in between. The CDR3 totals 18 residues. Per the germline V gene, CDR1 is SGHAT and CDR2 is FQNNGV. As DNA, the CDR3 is TGTGCCAGCAGCTCAACCCCCATGGGCAGGGGGGGTAACAATGAGCAGTTCTTC. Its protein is CASSSTPMGRGGNNEQFF.

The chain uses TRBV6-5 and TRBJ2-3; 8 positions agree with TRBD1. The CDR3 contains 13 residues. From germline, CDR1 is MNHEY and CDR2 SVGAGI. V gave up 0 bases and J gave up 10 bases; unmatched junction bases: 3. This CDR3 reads CASSYSSRGPQYF. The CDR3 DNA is TGTGCCAGCAGTTACTCGAGCAGGGGGCCGCAGTATTTT.

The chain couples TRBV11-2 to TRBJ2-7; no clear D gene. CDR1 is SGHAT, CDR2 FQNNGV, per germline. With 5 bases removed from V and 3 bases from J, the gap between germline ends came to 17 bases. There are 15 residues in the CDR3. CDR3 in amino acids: CASSTLVGSIYEQYF. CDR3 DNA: TGTGCCAGCAGCACCCTAGTGGGCAGCATCTACGAGCAGTACTTC.

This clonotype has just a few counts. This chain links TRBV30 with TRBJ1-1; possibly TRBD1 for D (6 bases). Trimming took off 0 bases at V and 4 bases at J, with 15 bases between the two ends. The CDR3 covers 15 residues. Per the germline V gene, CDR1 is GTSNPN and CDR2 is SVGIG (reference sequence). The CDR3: CAWSVRGRVATEAFF. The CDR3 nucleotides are TGTGCCTGGAGTGTAAGGGGGAGGGTCGCCACTGAAGCTTTCTTT.

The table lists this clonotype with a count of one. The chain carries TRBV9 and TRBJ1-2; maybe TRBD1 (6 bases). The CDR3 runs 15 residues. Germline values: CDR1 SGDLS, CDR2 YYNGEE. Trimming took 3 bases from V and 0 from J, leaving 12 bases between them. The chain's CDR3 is CASSATGPANYGYTF. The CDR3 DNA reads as TGTGCCAGCAGCGCTACAGGGCCCGCTAACTATGGCTACACCTTC.

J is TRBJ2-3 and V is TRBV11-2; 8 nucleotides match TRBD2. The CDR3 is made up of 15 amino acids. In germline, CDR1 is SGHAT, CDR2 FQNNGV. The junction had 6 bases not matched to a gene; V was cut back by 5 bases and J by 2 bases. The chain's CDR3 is CASSPLAGTTDTQYF. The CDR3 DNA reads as TGTGCCAGCAGCCCGTTAGCGGGGACCACAGATACGCAGTATTTT.

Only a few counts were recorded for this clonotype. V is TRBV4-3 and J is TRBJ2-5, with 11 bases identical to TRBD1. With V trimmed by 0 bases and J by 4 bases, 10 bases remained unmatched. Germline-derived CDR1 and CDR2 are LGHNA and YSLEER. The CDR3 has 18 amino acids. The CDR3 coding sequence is TGCGCCAGCAGCCAAGATCTCGGGACAGGGGGAGTGGGAGAGACCCAGTACTTC. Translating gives CASSQDLGTGGVGETQYF.

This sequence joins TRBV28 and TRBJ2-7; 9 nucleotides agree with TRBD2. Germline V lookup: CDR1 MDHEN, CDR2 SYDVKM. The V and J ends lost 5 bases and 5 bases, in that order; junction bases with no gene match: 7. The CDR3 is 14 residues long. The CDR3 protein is CASSISGSLNEQYF. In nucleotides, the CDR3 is TGTGCCAGCAGTATTAGCGGGAGCCTAAACGAGCAGTACTTC. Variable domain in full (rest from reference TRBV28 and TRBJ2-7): DVKVTQSSRYLVKRTGEKVFLECVQDMDHENMFWYRQDPGLGLRLIYFSYDVKMKEKGDIPEGYSVSREKKERFSLILESASTNQTSMYLCASSISGSLNEQYFGPGTRLTVT.

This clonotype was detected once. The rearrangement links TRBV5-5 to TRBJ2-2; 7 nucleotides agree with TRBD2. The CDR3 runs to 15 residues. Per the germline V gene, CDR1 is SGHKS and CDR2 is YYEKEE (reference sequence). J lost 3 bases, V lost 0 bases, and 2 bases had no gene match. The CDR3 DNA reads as TGTGCCAGCAGCTTGGGGGACTACCACACCGGGGAGCTGTTTTTT. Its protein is CASSLGDYHTGELFF.

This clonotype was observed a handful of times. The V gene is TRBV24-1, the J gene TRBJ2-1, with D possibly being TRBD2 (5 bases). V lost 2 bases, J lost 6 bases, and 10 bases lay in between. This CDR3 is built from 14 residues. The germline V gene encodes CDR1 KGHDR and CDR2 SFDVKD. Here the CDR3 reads CATSDSLGVNEQFF. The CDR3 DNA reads TGTGCCACCAGTGATTCCTTGGGAGTCAATGAGCAGTTCTTC.

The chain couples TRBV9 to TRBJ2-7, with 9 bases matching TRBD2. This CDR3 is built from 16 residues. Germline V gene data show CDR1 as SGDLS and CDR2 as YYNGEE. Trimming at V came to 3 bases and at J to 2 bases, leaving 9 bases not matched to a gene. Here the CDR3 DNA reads TGTGCCAGCAGCGCGAAGGGTGCGGGAGGGCCCTACGAGCAGTACTTC. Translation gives CASSAKGAGGPYEQYF.

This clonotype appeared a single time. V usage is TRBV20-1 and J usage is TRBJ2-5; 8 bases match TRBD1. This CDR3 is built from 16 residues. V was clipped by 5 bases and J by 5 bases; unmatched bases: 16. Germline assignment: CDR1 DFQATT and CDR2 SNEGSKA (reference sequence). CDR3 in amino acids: CSAWPRRTGLVETQYF. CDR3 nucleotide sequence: TGCAGTGCTTGGCCCCGAAGGACAGGGCTAGTTGAGACCCAGTACTTC.

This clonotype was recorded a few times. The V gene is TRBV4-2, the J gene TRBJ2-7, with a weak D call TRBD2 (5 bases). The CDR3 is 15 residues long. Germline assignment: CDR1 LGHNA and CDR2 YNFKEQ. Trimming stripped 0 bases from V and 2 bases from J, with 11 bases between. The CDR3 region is CASSQDHRGTYEQYF. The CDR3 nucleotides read TGTGCCAGCAGCCAAGATCACCGGGGTACCTACGAGCAGTACTTC.

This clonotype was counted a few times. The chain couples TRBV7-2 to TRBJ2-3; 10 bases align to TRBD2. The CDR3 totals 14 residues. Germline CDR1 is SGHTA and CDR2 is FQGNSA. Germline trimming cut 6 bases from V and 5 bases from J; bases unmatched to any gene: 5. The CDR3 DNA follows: TGTGCCAGCAGACGACGACTAGCGGGAGATACGCAGTATTTT. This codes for CASRRRLAGDTQYF.

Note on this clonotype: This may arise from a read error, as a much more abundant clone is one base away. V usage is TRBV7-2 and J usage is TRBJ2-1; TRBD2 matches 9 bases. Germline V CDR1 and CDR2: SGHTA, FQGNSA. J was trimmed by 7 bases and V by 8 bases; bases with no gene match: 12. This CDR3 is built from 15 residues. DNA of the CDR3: TGTGCCAGCTGCGTCTATAGCGGGGGTATGAATGAGCAGTTCTTC. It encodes CASCVYSGGMNEQFF.

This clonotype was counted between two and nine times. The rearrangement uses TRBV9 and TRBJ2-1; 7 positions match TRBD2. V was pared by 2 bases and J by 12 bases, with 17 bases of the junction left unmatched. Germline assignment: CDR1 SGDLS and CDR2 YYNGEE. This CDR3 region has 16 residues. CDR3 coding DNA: TGTGCCAGCAGCGTGGAGATGGGCTCTGCCTGGGGGGGGCAGTTCTTC. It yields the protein CASSVEMGSAWGGQFF.

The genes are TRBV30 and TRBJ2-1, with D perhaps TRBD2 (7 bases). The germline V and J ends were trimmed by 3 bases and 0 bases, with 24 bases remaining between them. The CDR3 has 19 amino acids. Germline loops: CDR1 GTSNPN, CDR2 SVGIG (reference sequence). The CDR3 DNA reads TGTGCCTGGAGGGGACATTTCGGCGGGAGCAAGGTCTCCTACAATGAGCAGTTCTTC. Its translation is CAWRGHFGGSKVSYNEQFF.

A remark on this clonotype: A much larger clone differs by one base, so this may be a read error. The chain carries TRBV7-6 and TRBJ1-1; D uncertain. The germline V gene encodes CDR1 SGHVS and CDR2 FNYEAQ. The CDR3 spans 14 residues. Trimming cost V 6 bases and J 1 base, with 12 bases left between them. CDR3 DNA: TGTGCCAGCAGTTGGGCGGAGGGGAACACTGAAGCTTTCTTT. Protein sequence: CASSWAEGNTEAFF.

The CDR3: CASSGQGGPYEQYF. CDR3 coding DNA: TGCGCCAGCAGTGGACAGGGGGGCCCCTACGAGCAGTACTTC. This chain uses TRBV10-1 with TRBJ2-7, with 9 positions matching TRBD1. The CDR3 contains 14 residues. Trimming removed 4 bases from V and 2 bases from J; junction bases left unmatched: 3. Germline V gene data show CDR1 as WNHNN and CDR2 as SYGVQD (reference sequence).

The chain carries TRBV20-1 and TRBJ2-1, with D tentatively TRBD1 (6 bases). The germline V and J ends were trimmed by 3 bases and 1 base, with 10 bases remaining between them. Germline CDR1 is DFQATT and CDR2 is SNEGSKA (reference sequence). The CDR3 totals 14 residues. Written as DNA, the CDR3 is TGCAGTGCTAGTTCGGGGACATCCTACAATGAGCAGTTCTTC. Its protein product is CSASSGTSYNEQFF.